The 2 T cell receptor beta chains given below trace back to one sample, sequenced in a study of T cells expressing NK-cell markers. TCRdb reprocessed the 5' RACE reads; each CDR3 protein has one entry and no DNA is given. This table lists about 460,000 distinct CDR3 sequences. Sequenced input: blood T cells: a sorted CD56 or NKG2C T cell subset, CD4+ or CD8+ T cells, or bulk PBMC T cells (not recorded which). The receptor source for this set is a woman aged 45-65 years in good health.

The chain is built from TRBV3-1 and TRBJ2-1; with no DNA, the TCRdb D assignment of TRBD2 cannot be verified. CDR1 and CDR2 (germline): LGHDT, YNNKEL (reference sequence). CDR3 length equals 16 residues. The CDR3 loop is CASSQGSPSGIYEQFF.

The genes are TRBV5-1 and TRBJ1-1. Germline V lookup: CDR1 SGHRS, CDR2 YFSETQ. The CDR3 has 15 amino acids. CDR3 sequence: CASSLAAAEVTEAFF.